This entry concerns a single T cell receptor (beta chain). Multiplex PCR with BIOMED2 TRB-A/B primer pools amplified TRB rearrangements. In TCRdb, the multiplex PCR reads were re-called with MiXCR into one record per CDR3 protein. The sample shows about 11,000 distinct CDR3 sequences, around 34% of them seen only once. In germline, CDR1 is KGHSH, CDR2 LQKENI. The CDR3 consists of 14 residues. V lost 8 bases, J lost 3 bases, and 16 bases lay in between. This entry comes from a study of T and B cells in COVID-19 patients. The wider study: Median age was about 34 years in the recovered cohort and about 73 years in the active-infection cohort.

Each TRB amplification used roughly 230-550 ng of genomic DNA from blood. Sequenced sample: blood. This clonotype originated in a human donor with active COVID-19. The J gene is TRBJ1-1, the V gene TRBV18; perhaps TRBD1 as D (5 bases). In DNA form, the CDR3 reads TGTGCCAGCCGAGACCGGGGGGGTTACACTGAAGCTTTCTTT. This gives the protein CASRDRGGYTEAFF.